The rows below give T cell receptor beta chains drawn from one sample of a study of beta chain features in type 1 diabetes. Measured with immunoSEQ multiplex PCR; TCRdb has only the in-frame clones, and not every one. The sample yields about 150,000 clones, 10% seen once. The specimen was central memory CD4+ T cells from blood. The receptors shown here come from a man under 40 with type 1 diabetes. Both conserved end residues are part of each CDR3. Each record gives: V gene, J gene, clone size, D gene, CDR3 protein, CDR3 DNA. A D gene is named only where the DNA matches it firmly. Not all rows give a size; the values are once, few, many and, for expanded clones, a class.

v_call: TRBV5-1
j_call: TRBJ2-6
clone_size: few
d_call: NA
cdr3_aa: CASSLGDSGANVLTF
cdr3_nt: TGCGCCAGCAGCTTGGGCGACTCTGGGGCCAACGTCCTGACTTTC

v_call: TRBV18
j_call: TRBJ2-7
clone_size: NA
d_call: NA
cdr3_aa: CASSPAWGDLSYEQYF
cdr3_nt: TGTGCCAGCTCACCAGCTTGGGGGGACCTCTCCTACGAGCAGTACTTC

v_call: TRBV20-1
j_call: TRBJ1-2
clone_size: few
d_call: NA
cdr3_aa: CSAPTFYGYTF
cdr3_nt: TGCAGTGCCCCGACATTTTATGGCTACACCTTC

v_call: TRBV5-1
j_call: TRBJ2-1
clone_size: few
d_call: NA
cdr3_aa: CASSFLHGSEQFF
cdr3_nt: TGCGCCAGCAGCTTTTTGCACGGTAGTGAGCAGTTCTTC

v_call: TRBV14
j_call: TRBJ2-2
clone_size: few
d_call: TRBD2
cdr3_aa: CASSLRTSGTSGELFF
cdr3_nt: TGTGCCAGCAGCCTTAGGACTAGCGGGACGTCCGGGGAGCTGTTTTTT

v_call: TRBV5-6
j_call: TRBJ1-5
clone_size: NA
d_call: TRBD1
cdr3_aa: CASSLAGQGGNQPQHF
cdr3_nt: TGTGCCAGCAGCTTGGCAGGACAGGGTGGCAATCAGCCCCAGCATTTT

v_call: TRBV2
j_call: TRBJ2-1
clone_size: NA
d_call: TRBD1
cdr3_aa: CATLRGQGYNEQFF
cdr3_nt: TGTGCCACCCTCCGGGGACAGGGGTACAATGAGCAGTTCTTC

v_call: TRBV28
j_call: TRBJ2-4
clone_size: few
d_call: NA
cdr3_aa: CASSLSAEVGAKNIQYF
cdr3_nt: TGTGCCAGCAGTTTAAGTGCGGAGGTGGGGGCCAAAAACATTCAGTACTTC

v_call: TRBV2
j_call: TRBJ2-7
clone_size: NA
d_call: NA
cdr3_aa: CASSLGQGLGEQYF
cdr3_nt: TGTGCCAGCAGTCTGGGCCAGGGTTTGGGCGAGCAGTACTTC

v_call: TRBV30
j_call: TRBJ1-3
clone_size: few
d_call: TRBD1
cdr3_aa: CAWSVRDRGRRGSGNTIYF
cdr3_nt: TGTGCCTGGAGTGTCAGGGACAGGGGGCGCCGGGGGTCTGGAAACACCATATATTTT

v_call: TRBV7-2
j_call: TRBJ2-4
clone_size: NA
d_call: TRBD2
cdr3_aa: CASSSGSGGGNIQYF
cdr3_nt: TGTGCCAGCAGCTCAGGGTCCGGGGGGGGAAACATTCAGTACTTC

v_call: TRBV29-1
j_call: TRBJ1-1
clone_size: few
d_call: NA
cdr3_aa: CSVPGDLNTEAFF
cdr3_nt: TGCAGCGTGCCGGGAGATTTGAACACTGAAGCTTTCTTT

v_call: TRBV18
j_call: TRBJ2-4
clone_size: many
d_call: NA
cdr3_aa: CASSPDSNIQYF
cdr3_nt: TGTGCCAGCTCCCCAGACTCAAACATTCAGTACTTC

v_call: TRBV4-2
j_call: TRBJ1-1
clone_size: NA
d_call: TRBD1
cdr3_aa: CASSQAGGSNTEAFF
cdr3_nt: TGTGCCAGCAGCCAAGCAGGGGGCAGTAACACTGAAGCTTTCTTT

v_call: TRBV28
j_call: TRBJ2-1
clone_size: NA
d_call: TRBD1
cdr3_aa: CASRGQGANSYNEQFF
cdr3_nt: TGTGCCAGCAGGGGACAGGGGGCGAACTCCTACAATGAGCAGTTCTTC

v_call: TRBV29-1
j_call: TRBJ2-5
clone_size: few
d_call: TRBD1
cdr3_aa: CSVGQGQTETQYF
cdr3_nt: TGCAGCGTTGGACAGGGACAGACGGAGACCCAGTACTTC

v_call: TRBV27
j_call: TRBJ2-1
clone_size: NA
d_call: NA
cdr3_aa: CASKSRAGGYNEQFF
cdr3_nt: TGTGCCAGCAAATCGCGGGCTGGCGGTTACAATGAGCAGTTCTTC

v_call: TRBV19
j_call: TRBJ2-7
clone_size: few
d_call: TRBD2
cdr3_aa: CASKRGQNSYEQYF
cdr3_nt: TGTGCCAGTAAGCGGGGGCAAAACTCCTACGAGCAGTACTTC

v_call: TRBV30
j_call: TRBJ2-7
clone_size: NA
d_call: NA
cdr3_aa: CAWTGKNYEQYF
cdr3_nt: TGTGCCTGGACGGGGAAGAACTACGAGCAGTACTTC

v_call: TRBV28
j_call: TRBJ2-7
clone_size: NA
d_call: NA
cdr3_aa: CASRTLNRVSEQYF
cdr3_nt: TGTGCCAGCAGGACCTTAAACAGGGTCTCCGAGCAGTACTTC